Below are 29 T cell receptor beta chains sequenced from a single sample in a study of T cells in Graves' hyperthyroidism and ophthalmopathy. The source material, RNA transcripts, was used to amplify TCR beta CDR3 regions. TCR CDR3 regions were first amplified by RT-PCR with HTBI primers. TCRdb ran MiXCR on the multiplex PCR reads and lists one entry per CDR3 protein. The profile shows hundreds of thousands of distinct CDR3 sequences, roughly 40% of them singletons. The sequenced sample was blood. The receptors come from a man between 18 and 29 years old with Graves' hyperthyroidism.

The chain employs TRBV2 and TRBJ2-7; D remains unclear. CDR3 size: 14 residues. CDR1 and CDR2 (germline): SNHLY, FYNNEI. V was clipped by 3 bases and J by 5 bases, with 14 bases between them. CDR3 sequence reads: CASSDRLRIDEQYF. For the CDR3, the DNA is TGTGCCAGCAGTGACCGCCTCAGGATCGACGAGCAGTACTTC.

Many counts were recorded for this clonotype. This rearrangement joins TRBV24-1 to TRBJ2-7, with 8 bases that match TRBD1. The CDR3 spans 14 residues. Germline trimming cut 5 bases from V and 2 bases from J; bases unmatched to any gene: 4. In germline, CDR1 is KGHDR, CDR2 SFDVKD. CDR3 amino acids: CATSAGQVAYEQYF. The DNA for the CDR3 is TGTGCCACCAGTGCGGGACAGGTCGCCTACGAGCAGTACTTC.

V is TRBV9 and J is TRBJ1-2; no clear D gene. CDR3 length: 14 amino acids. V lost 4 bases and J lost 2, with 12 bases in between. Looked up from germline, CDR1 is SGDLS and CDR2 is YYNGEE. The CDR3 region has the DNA TGTGCCAGCAGCAGACCGGGGTTCAACTATGGCTACACCTTC. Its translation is CASSRPGFNYGYTF.

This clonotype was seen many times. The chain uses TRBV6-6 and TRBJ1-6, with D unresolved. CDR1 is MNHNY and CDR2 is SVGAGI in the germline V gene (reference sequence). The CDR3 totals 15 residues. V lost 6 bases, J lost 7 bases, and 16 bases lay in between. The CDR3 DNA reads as TGTGCCAGCAGAGCAGAGCCACGGTCAAATTCACCCCTCCACTTT. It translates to CASRAEPRSNSPLHF.

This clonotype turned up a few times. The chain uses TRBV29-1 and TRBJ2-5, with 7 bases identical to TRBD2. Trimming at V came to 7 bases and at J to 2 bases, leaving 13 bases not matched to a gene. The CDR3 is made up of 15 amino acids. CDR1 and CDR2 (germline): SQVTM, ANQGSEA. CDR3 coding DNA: TGCAGCGGGGAGTGGGGGGGATCGACACAAGAGACCCAGTACTTC. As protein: CSGEWGGSTQETQYF.

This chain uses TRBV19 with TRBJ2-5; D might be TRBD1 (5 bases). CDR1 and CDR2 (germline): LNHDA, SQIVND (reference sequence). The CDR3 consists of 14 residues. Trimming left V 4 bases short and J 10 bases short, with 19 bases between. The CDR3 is CASSTGGEPGIQYF. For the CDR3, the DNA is TGTGCCAGTAGTACAGGTGGCGAACCAGGGATCCAGTACTTC.

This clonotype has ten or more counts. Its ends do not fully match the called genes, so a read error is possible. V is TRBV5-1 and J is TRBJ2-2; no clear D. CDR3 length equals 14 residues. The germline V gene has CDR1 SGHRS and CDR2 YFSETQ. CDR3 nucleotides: TGTGCCAGCAGCTTAATGGGGAACACCGGGGAGCTGTTTTTT. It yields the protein CASSLMGNTGELFF.

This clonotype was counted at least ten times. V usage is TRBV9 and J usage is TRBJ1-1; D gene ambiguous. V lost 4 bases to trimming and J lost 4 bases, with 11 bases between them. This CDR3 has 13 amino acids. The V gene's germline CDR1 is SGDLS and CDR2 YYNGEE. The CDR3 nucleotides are TGTGCCAGCAGCCCAGGAGAGGTCACTGAAGCTTTCTTT. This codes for CASSPGEVTEAFF.

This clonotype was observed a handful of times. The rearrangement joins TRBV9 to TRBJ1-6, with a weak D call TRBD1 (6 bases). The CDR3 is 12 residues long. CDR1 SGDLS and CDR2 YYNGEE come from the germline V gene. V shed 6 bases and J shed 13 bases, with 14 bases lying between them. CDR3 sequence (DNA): TGTGCCAGCACCACCTCCGACAGGCCCCTCCACTTT. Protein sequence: CASTTSDRPLHF.

CDR3 sequence: CASSSGTGINQPQHF. Here the CDR3 DNA reads TGTGCCAGCAGCTCCGGGACAGGGATCAATCAGCCCCAGCATTTT. The chain links TRBV7-9 to TRBJ1-5, with TRBD1 matching 9 bases. The CDR3 spans 15 residues. With 4 bases clipped from V and 3 bases from J, the junction kept 4 bases outside the gene matches. CDR1 and CDR2 from the germline V gene are SEHNR and FQNEAQ (reference sequence). The full variable domain, its missing parts supplied by reference TRBV7-9 and TRBJ1-5, is DTGVSQNPRHKITKRGQNVTFRCDPISEHNRLYWYRQTLGQGPEFLTYFQNEAQLEKSRLLSDRFSAERPKGSFSTLEIQRTEQGDSAMYLCASSSGTGINQPQHFGDGTRLSIL.

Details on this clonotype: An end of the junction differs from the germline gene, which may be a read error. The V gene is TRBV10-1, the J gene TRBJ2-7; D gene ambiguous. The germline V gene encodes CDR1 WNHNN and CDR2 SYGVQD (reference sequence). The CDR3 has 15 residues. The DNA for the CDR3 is TGCGCCAGCAGTGTGTCGAGGCAGTTTGGCTACGAGCAGCACTTC. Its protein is CASSVSRQFGYEQHF.

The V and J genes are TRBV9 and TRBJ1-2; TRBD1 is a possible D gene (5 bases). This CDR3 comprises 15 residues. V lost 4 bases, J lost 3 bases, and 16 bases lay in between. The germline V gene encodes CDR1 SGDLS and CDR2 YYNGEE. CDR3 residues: CASSPLGEGDYGYTF. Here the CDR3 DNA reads TGTGCCAGCAGCCCCCTGGGGGAAGGCGACTATGGCTACACCTTC.

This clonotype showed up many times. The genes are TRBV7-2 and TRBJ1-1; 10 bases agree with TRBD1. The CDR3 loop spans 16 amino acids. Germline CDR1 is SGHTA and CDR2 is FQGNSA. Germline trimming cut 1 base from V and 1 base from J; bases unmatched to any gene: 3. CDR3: CASSLGGQGKNTEAFF. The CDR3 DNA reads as TGTGCCAGCAGCTTAGGGGGACAGGGGAAGAACACTGAAGCTTTCTTT.

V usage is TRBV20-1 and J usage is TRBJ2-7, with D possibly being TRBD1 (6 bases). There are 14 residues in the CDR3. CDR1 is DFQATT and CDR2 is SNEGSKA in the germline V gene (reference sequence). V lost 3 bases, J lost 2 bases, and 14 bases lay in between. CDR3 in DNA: TGCAGTGCTAGGTTACAGGGACGACCCTACGAGCAGTACTTC. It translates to CSARLQGRPYEQYF.

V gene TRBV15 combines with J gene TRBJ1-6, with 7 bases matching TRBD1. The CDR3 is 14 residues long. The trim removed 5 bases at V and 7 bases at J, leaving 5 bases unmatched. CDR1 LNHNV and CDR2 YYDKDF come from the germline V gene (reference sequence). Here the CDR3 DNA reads TGTGCCACCAGCCCCGGGACAGTGAATTCACCCCTCCACTTT. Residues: CATSPGTVNSPLHF.

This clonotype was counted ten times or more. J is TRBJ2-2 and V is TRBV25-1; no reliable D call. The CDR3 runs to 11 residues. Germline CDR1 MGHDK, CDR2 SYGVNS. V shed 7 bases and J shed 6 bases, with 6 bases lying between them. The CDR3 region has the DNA TGTGCCAGCAAAAGGGCCGGGGAGCTGTTTTTT. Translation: CASKRAGELFF.

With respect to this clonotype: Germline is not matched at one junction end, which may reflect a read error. The CDR3 loop is CANSSVAGYENTICF. The CDR3 DNA reads as TGTGCCAACAGCTCAGTCGCGGGATATGAAAACACCATATGTTTT. The rearrangement links TRBV7-2 to TRBJ1-3; no firm D call. This CDR3 region has 15 residues. The germline V gene has CDR1 SGHTA and CDR2 FQGNSA.

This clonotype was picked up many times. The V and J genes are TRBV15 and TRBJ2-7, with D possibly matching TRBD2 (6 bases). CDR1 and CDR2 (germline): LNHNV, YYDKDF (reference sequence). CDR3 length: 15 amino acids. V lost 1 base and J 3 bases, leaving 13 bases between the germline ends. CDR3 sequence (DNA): TGTGCCACCAGCAGAGGCCTCGGGGGTGGCTACGAGCAGTACTTC. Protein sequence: CATSRGLGGGYEQYF.

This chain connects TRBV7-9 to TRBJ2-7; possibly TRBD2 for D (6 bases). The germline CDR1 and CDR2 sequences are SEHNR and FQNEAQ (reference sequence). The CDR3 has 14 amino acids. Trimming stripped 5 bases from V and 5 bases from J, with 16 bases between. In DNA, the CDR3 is TGTGCCAGCAGCATAGGACTCCGGGAGAACGAGCAGTACTTC. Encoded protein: CASSIGLRENEQYF.

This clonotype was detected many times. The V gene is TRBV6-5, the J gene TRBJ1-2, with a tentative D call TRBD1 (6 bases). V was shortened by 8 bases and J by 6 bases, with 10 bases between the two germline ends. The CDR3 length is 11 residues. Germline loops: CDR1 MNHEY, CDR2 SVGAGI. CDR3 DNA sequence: TGTGCCAGCCTATCAGGGGATGGCTACACCTTC. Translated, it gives CASLSGDGYTF.

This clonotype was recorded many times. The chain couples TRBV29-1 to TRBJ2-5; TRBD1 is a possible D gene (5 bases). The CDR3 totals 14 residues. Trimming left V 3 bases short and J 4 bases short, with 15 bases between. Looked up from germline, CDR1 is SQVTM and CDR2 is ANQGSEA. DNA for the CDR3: TGCAGCGTTGAGAGGACCCAGGGCGTAGAGACCCAGTACTTC. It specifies CSVERTQGVETQYF.

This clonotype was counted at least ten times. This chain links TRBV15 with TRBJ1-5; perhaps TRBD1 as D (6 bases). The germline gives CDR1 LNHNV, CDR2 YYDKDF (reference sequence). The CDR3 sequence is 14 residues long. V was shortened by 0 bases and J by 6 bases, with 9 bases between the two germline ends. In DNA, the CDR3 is TGTGCCACCAGCAGAGAGGGGGGCAGTCAGCCCCAGCATTTT. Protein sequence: CATSREGGSQPQHF. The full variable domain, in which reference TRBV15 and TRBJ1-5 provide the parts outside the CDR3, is DAMVIQNPRYQVTQFGKPVTLSCSQTLNHNVMYWYQQKSSQAPKLLFHYYDKDFNNEADTPDNFQSRRPNTSFCFLDIRSPGLGDTAMYLCATSREGGSQPQHFGDGTRLSIL.

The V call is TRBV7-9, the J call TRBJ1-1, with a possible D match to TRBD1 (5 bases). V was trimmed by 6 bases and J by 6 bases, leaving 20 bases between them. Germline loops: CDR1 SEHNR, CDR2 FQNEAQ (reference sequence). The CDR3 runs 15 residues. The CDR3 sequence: CASRPWRPGDAEAFF. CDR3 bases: TGTGCCAGCAGACCTTGGAGGCCCGGGGACGCTGAAGCTTTCTTT.

The CDR3: CASSNLGSTDTQYF. CDR3 in DNA: TGTGCCAGCAGTAACTTGGGAAGCACAGATACGCAGTATTTT. The chain has TRBV25-1 and TRBJ2-3; no definite D call. The CDR3 runs to 14 residues. The V gene lost 5 bases and the J gene lost 0 bases, with 9 bases spanning the gap. The germline CDR1 and CDR2 sequences are MGHDK and SYGVNS.

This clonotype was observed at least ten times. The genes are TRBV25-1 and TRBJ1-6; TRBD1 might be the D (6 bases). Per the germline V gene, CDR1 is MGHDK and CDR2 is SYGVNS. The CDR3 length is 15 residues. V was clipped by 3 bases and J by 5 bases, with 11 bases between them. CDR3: CASSDWTVNNSPLHF. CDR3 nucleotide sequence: TGTGCCAGCAGTGACTGGACAGTTAATAATTCACCCCTCCACTTT.

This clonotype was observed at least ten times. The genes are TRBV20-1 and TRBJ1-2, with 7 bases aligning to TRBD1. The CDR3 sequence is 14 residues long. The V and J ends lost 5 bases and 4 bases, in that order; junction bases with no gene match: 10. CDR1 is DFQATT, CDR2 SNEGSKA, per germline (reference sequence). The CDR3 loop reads CSASPETGSYGYTF. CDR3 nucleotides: TGCAGTGCTTCCCCAGAGACAGGGAGCTATGGCTACACCTTC.

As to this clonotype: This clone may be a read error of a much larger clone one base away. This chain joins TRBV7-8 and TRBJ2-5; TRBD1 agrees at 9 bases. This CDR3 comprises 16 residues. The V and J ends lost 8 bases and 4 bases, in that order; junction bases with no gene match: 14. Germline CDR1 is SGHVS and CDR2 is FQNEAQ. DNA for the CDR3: TGTGCCAGCGAGAACAGGGGGCCCGCGACCCGAGAGACCCAGTACTTC. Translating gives CASENRGPATRETQYF.

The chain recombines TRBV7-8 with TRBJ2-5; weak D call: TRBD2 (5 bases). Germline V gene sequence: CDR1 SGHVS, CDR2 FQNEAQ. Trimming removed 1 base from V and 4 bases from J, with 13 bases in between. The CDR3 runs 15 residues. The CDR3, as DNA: TGTGCCAGCAGCTTAGTCGACGAGGGAGTAGAGACCCAGTACTTC. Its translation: CASSLVDEGVETQYF.

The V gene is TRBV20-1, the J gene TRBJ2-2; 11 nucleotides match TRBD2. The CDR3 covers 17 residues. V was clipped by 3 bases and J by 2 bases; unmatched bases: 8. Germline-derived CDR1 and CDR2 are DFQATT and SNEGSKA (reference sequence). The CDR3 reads CSASGGGLADNTGELFF. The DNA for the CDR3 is TGCAGTGCTAGTGGAGGGGGACTAGCGGACAACACCGGGGAGCTGTTTTTT.